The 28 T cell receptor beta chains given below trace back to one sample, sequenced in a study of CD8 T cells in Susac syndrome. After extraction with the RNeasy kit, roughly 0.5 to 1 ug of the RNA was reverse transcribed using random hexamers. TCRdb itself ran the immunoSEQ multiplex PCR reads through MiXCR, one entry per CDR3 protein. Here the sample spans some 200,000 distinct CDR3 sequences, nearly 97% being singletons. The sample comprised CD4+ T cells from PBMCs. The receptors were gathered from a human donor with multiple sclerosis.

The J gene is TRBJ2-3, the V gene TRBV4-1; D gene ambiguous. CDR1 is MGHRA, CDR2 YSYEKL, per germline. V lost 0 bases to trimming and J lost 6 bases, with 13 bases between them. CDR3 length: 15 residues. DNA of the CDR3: TGCGCCAGCAGCCAAGAAGGGCCGAGGACGGATACGCAGTATTTT. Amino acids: CASSQEGPRTDTQYF.

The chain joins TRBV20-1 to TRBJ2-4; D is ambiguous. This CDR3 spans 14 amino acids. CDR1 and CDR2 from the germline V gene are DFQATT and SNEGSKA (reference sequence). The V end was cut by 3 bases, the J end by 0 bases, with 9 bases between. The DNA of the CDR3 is TGCAGTGCTAGCATCAGCTTAGCCAAAAACATTCAGTACTTC. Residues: CSASISLAKNIQYF.

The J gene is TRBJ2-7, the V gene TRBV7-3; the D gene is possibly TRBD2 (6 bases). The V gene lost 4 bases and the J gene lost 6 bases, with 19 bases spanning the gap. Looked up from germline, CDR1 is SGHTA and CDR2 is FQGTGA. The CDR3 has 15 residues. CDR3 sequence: CASSSEPGSLREQYF. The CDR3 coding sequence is TGTGCCAGCAGCTCCGAACCCGGGAGTCTGCGCGAGCAGTACTTC.

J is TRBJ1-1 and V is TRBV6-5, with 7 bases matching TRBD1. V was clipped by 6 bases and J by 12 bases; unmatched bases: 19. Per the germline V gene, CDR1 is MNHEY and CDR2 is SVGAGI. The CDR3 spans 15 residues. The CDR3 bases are TGTGCCAGCAGCCCCGGACAGGTTGGTATGGCGGTACCTTTCTTT. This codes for CASSPGQVGMAVPFF.

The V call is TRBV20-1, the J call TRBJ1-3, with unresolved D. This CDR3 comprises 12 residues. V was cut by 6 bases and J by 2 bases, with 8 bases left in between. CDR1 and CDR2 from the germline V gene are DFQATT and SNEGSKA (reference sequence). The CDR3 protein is CSARATGNTIYF. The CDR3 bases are TGCAGTGCCCGGGCGACTGGAAACACCATATATTTT.

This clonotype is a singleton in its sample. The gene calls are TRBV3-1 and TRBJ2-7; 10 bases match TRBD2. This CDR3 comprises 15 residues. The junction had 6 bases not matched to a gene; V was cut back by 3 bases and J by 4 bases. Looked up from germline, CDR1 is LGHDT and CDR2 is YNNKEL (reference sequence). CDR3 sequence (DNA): TGTGCCAGCAGCCAGTGGCAGACTAGCGGGTACGAGCAGTACTTC. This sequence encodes CASSQWQTSGYEQYF.

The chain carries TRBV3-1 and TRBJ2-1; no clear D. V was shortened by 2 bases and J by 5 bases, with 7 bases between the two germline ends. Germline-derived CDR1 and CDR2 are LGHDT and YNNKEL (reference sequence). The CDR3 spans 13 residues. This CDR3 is CASSQNRNNEQFF. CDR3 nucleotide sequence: TGTGCCAGCAGCCAAAACCGCAACAATGAGCAGTTCTTC.

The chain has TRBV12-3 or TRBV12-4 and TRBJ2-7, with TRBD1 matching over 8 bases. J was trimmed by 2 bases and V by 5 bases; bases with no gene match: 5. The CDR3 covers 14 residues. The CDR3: CASSPDRGPYEQYF. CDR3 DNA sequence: TGTGCCAGCAGTCCTGACAGGGGCCCCTACGAGCAGTACTTC.

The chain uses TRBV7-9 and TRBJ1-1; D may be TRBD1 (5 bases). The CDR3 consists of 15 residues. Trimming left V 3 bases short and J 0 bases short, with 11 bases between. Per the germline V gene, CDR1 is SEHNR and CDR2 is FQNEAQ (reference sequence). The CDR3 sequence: CASSFSKGMNTEAFF. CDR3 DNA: TGTGCCAGCAGCTTCAGTAAGGGGATGAACACTGAAGCTTTCTTT.

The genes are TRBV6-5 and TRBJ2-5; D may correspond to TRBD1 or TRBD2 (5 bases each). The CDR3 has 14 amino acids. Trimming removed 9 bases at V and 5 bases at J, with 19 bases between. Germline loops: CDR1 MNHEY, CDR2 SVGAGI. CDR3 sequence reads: CASHYSRDLETQYF. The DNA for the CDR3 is TGTGCCAGTCACTACTCCCGGGACCTCGAGACCCAGTACTTC.

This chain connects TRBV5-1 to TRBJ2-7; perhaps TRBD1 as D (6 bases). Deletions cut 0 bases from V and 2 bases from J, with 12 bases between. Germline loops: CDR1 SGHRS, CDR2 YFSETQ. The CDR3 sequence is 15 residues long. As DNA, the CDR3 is TGCGCCAGCAGCTTGGGATCGGGACAACCCTACGAGCAGTACTTC. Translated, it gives CASSLGSGQPYEQYF.

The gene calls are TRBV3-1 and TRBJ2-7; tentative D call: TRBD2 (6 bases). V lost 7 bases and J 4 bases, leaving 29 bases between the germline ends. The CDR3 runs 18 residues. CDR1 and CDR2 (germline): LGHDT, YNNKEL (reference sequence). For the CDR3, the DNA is TGTGCCAGCACCCCTGATGAGGTTGGCGGGATGAGTTCGTACGAGCAGTACTTC. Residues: CASTPDEVGGMSSYEQYF.

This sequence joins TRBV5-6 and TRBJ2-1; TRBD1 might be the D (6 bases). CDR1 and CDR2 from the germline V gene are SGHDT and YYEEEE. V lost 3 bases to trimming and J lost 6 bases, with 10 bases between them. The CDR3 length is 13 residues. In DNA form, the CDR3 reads TGTGCCAGCAGCTGGACAGCCGGCAATGAGCAGTTCTTC. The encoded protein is CASSWTAGNEQFF.

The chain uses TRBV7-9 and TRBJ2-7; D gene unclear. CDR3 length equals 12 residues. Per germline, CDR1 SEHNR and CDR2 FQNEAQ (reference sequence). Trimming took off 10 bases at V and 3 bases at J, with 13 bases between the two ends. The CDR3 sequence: CAISKDGYEQYF. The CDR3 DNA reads TGTGCCATTTCGAAGGACGGCTACGAGCAGTACTTC.

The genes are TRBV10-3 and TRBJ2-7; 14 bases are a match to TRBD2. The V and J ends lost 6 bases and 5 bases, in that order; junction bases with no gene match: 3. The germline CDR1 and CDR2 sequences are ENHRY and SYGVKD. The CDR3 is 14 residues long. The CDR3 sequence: CAIRRGLAGDEQYF. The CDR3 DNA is TGTGCCATCAGGAGGGGACTAGCGGGAGACGAGCAGTACTTC.

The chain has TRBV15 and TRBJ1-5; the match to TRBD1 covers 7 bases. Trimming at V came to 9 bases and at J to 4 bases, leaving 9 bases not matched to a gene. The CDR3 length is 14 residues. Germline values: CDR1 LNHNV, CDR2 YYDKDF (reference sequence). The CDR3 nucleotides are TGTGCCACTAGGACAGGACGAGGTAATCAGCCCCAGCATTTT. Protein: CATRTGRGNQPQHF.

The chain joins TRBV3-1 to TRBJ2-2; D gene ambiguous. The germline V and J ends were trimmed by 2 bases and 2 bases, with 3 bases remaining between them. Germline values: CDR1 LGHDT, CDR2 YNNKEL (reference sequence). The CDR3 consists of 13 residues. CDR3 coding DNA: TGTGCCAGCAGCCAAATTAACACCGGGGAGCTGTTTTTT. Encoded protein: CASSQINTGELFF.

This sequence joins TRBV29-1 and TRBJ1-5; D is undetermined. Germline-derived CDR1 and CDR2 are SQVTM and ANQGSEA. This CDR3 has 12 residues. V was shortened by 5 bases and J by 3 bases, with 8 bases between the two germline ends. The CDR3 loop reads CSVRIANQPQHF. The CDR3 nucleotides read TGCAGCGTTCGGATAGCCAATCAGCCCCAGCATTTT.

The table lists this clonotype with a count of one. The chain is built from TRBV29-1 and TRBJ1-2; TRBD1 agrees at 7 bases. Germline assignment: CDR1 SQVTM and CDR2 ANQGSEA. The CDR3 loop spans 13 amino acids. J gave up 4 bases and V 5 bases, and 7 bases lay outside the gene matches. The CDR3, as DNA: TGCAGCGTTTCCTCACAGGGGTTCTATGGCTACACCTTC. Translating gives CSVSSQGFYGYTF.

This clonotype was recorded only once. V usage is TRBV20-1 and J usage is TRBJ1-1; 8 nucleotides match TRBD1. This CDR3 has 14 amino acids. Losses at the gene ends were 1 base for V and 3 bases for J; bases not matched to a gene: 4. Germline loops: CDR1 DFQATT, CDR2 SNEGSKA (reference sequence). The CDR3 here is CSARGQGAYTEAFF. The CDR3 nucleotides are TGCAGTGCTAGAGGCCAGGGGGCATACACTGAAGCTTTCTTT.

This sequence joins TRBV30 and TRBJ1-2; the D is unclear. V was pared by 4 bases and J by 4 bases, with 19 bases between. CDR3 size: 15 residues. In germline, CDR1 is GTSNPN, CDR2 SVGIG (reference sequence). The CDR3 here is CAWKPGSEAAYGYTF. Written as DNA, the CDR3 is TGTGCCTGGAAACCGGGCTCCGAAGCGGCCTATGGCTACACCTTC.

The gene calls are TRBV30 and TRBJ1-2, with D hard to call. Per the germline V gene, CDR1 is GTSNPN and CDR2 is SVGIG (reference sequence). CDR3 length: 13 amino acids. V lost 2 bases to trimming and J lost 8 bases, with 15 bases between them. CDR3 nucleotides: TGTGCCTGGAGTCTCGCCAGAGAAGGCGGCTACACCTTC. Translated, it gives CAWSLAREGGYTF.

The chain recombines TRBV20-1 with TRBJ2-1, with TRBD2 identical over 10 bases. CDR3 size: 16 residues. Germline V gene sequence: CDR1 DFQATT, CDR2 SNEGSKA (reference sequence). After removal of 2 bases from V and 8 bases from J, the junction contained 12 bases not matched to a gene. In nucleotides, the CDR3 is TGCAGTGCTAGACACCCAGCGGGGGGGCCCTCCGATGAGCAGTTCTTC. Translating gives CSARHPAGGPSDEQFF.

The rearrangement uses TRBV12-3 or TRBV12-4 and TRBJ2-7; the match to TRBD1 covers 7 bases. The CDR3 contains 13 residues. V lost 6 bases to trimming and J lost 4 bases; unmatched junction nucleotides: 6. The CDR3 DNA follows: TGTGCCAGCAGGGATGGACAGGCTTACGAGCAGTACTTC. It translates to CASRDGQAYEQYF.

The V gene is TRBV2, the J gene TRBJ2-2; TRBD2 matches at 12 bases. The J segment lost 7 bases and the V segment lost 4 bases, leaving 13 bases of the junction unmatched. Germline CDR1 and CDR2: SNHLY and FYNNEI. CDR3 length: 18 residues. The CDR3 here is CASSAPSSGRAVDGELFF. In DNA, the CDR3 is TGTGCCAGCAGTGCACCCTCTAGCGGGAGGGCCGTGGACGGGGAGCTGTTTTTT.

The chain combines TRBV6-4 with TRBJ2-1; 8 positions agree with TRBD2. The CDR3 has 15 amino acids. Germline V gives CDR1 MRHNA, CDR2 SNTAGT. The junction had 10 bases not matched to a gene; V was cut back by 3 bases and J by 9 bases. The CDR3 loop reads CASSEIAGFSGEQFF. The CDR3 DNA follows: TGTGCCAGCAGTGAGATAGCGGGATTCTCGGGTGAGCAGTTCTTC.

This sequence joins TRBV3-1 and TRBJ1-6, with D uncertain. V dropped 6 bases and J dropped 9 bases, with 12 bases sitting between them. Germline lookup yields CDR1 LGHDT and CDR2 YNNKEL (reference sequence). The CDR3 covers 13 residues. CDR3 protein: CASRTDQGSPLHF. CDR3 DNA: TGTGCCAGCAGGACGGATCAAGGTTCACCCCTCCACTTT. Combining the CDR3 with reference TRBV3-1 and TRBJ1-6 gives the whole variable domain DTAVSQTPKYLVTQMGNDKSIKCEQNLGHDTMYWYKQDSKKFLKIMFSYNNKELIINETVPNRFSPKSPDKAHLNLHINSLELGDSAVYFCASRTDQGSPLHFGNGTRLTVT.

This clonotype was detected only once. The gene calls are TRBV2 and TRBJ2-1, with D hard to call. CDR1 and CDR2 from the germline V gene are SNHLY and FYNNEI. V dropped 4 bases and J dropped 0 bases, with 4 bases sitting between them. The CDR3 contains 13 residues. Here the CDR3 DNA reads TGTGCCAGCAGTGGGGGCTCCTACAATGAGCAGTTCTTC. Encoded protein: CASSGGSYNEQFF.